This T cell receptor beta chain derives from a study of identical twins. Overall study results and limits: Abundant cord blood beta clonotypes carried fewer insertions; memory repertoires showed none.

Looked up from germline, CDR1 is MNHNY and CDR2 is SVGAGI (reference sequence). Between the trimmed V and J ends, which lost 2 bases and 3 bases, there was a span of 10 bases. The CDR3 spans 14 residues. TCRdb called the 5' RACE reads again in MiXCR, with one record for every CDR3 protein. The table has about 390,000 distinct CDR3 sequences, approximately 10% seen once. This clonotype was seen a handful of times. No antigen is known for it. Healthy Caucasians made up all donors. This TCR was recovered from a woman aged 45-65 years in good health. The V call is TRBV6-6, the J call TRBJ2-5; no clear D gene. Sequencing was done on a sample of naive T cells sorted from blood. CDR3 amino acids: CASSYGGLEETQYF. CDR3 nucleotide sequence: TGTGCCAGCAGTTACGGCGGTCTAGAAGAGACCCAGTACTTC.